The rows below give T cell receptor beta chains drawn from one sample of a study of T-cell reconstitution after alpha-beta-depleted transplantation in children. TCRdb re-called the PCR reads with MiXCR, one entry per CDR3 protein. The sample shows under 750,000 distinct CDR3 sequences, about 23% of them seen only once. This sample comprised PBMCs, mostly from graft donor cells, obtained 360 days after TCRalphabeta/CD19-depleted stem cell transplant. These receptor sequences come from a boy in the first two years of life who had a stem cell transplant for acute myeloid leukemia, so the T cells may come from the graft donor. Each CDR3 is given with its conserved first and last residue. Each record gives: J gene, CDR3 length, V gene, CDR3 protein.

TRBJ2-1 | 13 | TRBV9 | CASSVQGNNEQFF
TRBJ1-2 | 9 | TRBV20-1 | CSARWGDSF
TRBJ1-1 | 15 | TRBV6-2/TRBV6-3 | CASSPFTGTAAEAFF
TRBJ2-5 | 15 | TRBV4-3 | CASSLGRGSGETQYF
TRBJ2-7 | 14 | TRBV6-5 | CASSYSGGTYEQYF
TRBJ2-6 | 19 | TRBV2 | CACCLAVLLGVGGANVLTF
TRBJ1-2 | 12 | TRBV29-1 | CSVGDRIYGYTF
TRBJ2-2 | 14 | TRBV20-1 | CSARDLLVTGELFF
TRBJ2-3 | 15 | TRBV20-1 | CSAPQGGASTDTQYF
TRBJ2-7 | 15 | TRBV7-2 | CASSPFSGLSYEQYF
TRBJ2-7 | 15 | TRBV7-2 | CASSPQGLYNYEQYF
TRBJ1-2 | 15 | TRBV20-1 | CSARELRAWNYGYTF
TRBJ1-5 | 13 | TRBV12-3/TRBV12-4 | CASTPNSNQPQHF
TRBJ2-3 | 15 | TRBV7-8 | CASSSQGLRTDTQYF
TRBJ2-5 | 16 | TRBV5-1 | CASSNRDRVVGETQYF